This T cell receptor (beta chain) derives from a study of blood T cell repertoires in COVID-19 (dated by TCRdb to about 2020). About the full investigation: Collaborator samples came from the United States, Italy and Spain and covered acute and convalescent phases of COVID-19. The prospective study material was composed of cDNA or gDNA derived from T cells, B-cell-depleted T cells, or PBMCs. The dataset comprised deeply sampled blood TCRbeta repertoires from subjects exposed to, actively infected with, or recovered from COVID-19. The repertoires were released in a freely available public database meant as a resource for research on the immune response to SARS-CoV-2. The samples were drawn from the first 160 participants of the ongoing ImmuneRACE study and from over a thousand subjects provided by 6 global collaborators. Nearly every sample came with metadata listing a de-identified subject ID, COVID-19 status, age in years and sex. Where available, HLA class I and class II types were taken from metadata supplied by the sample provider and were not determined by assay-based typing.

Trimming accounts for 1 base at V and 4 bases at J, while the number of junction bases matched to no gene is 10. The germline V gene (reference sequence) gives CDR1 as LGHDT and CDR2 as YNNKEL. The cysteine opens and the phenylalanine closes a CDR3 of 16 amino acids. The only DNA kept is the CDR3, 48 bases in frame from the first base. TCRbeta CDR3 regions were amplified from genomic DNA by means of the immunoSEQ Assay, a bias-controlled multiplex PCR. The authors' pipeline ran thus. Nucleated cell counts per sample were estimated from amplification of reference gene primers within the assay. To quantify the absolute abundance of each unique TCRbeta CDR3 rearrangement, sequence reads were collapsed and filtered. For each sample, productive Simpson clonality was calculated by taking the square root of Simpson's diversity index across productive rearrangements. Entries here come from immuneACCESS through TCRdb and include only in-frame sequences with V and J called. Some clones fail to appear in such tables; in the studies checked, an unresolved V gene covers under half of the shortfall, and the cause of the remainder is unknown. Clone size and V and J calls were adopted from that table, with D and trimming inferred from the DNA. The sample data list some 120,000 clones, and approximately 77% of these were observed just once. The top ten hold 7.9% of the sample.

General study outcomes and caveats: How much clinical and demographic metadata was included differed by source and by participant, and the metadata was provided uncurated.

The collaborating institutions used their own protocols to collect whole blood in K2EDTA tubes. For TCRbeta analysis, collaborators shipped samples as frozen whole blood, isolated PBMCs, or DNA extracted from either of those sample types. This clone came up a few times. Its antigen is currently not known. Base qualities are not recorded, but no much larger clone differs from it by a single base. Sequencing was carried out using peripheral blood. The sequence derives from a human donor in a cohort sampled during active COVID-19. Recombination connected TRBV3-1 (or the pseudogene TRBV3-2) to TRBJ2-7; TRBD1 aligns with 7 central bases. CDR3 region: CASSQGQGDNGYEQYF. The DNA sequence reads TGTGCCAGCAGCCAAGGGCAGGGGGATAATGGGTACGAGCAGTACTTC.